The rows below give T cell receptor beta chains drawn from one sample of a study of T cells in Graves' hyperthyroidism and ophthalmopathy. TCRdb independently ran MiXCR on the multiplex PCR reads; one entry per CDR3 protein. This table has under 650,000 distinct CDR3 sequences, 16% appearing once. The sequenced material came from blood. The receptor set was obtained from a woman aged 25 to 45 with Graves' hyperthyroidism. Both conserved end residues are part of each CDR3. D genes are given only for firm matches. Only part of the rows carry a size: once, few, many, or a class if the clone is expanded.

D gene	clone size	V gene	J gene	CDR3 DNA	CDR3 protein
NA	many	TRBV7-2	TRBJ2-5	TGTGCCAGCAGCGCCTTACAGGTCCAACAAGAGACCCAGTACTTC	CASSALQVQQETQYF
TRBD1	NA	TRBV4-3	TRBJ2-5	TGCGCCAGCAGCCAAGATCTGAGACAGGGGGCGTTTGAGACCCAGTACTTC	CASSQDLRQGAFETQYF
NA	many	TRBV15	TRBJ2-7	TGTGCCACCAGCAGAGATAGGGGGGACGAGCAGTACTTC	CATSRDRGDEQYF
NA	NA	TRBV2	TRBJ1-2	TGTGCCAGCAGTGCAGGGAGGGACTATGGCTACACCTTC	CASSAGRDYGYTF
NA	many	TRBV6-1	TRBJ1-1	TGTGCCAGCAGTACCCCCGGGACCACTGAAGCTTTCTTT	CASSTPGTTEAFF
NA	many	TRBV7-8	TRBJ2-7	TGTGCCAGCAGTTTACTCGGGGGTTTCTACGAGCAGTACTTC	CASSLLGGFYEQYF
TRBD1	NA	TRBV18	TRBJ2-7	TGTGCCAGCTCACCTACAGGGGCAGGGGGCTCCTACGAGCAGTACTTC	CASSPTGAGGSYEQYF
NA	many	TRBV7-2	TRBJ2-7	TGTGCCAGCAGCCAAACAGAGTCCAGGGAGCAGTACTTC	CASSQTESREQYF
NA	many	TRBV6-1	TRBJ1-2	TGTGCCAGCAGTTTAAATCTGGCAGACTATGGCTACACCTTC	CASSLNLADYGYTF
NA	many	TRBV30	TRBJ1-1	TGTGCCTGGAGCCGGATATCCCTGGGGACTGAAGCTTTCTTT	CAWSRISLGTEAFF
TRBD1	once	TRBV27	TRBJ1-1	TGTGCCAGCAGTTCAACAGGGGGCGGGAAAACTTTCTTT	CASSSTGGGKTFF
NA	many	TRBV18	TRBJ2-7	TGTGCCAGCTCACCACTGGGGGCGGGCCCCGCCGAGCAGTACTTC	CASSPLGAGPAEQYF
NA	NA	TRBV20-1	TRBJ2-1	TGCAGTGCTCTAGTATTTGGTGGGAGTCTTTACAATGAGCAGTTCTTC	CSALVFGGSLYNEQFF
TRBD2	few	TRBV6-5	TRBJ2-7	TGTGCCAGCAGTTACTCGAACATGGGAGGGCCGCTCGAGCAGTACTTC	CASSYSNMGGPLEQYF
NA	NA	TRBV5-4	TRBJ1-3	TGTGCCAGCAGCTTGGACGGGGTCTCTGGAAACACCATATATTTT	CASSLDGVSGNTIYF
TRBD2	NA	TRBV9	TRBJ2-1	TGTGCCAGCAGCGTAGACGGCGGGAGCATATACAATGAGCAGTTCTTC	CASSVDGGSIYNEQFF
NA	many	TRBV12-3/TRBV12-4	TRBJ2-1	TGTGCCAGCAGTTTGGGGTCGAACAATGAGCAGTTCTTC	CASSLGSNNEQFF
TRBD2	many	TRBV7-2	TRBJ2-1	TGTGCCAGCAGCCGACTAGCGGGAGGAATGAATGAGCAGTTCTTC	CASSRLAGGMNEQFF
NA	NA	TRBV11-2	TRBJ1-3	TGTGCCAGCAGCTCCGGTCGCCACACCATATATTTT	CASSSGRHTIYF
NA	many	TRBV2	TRBJ1-6	TGTGCCAGCAGTGATTATCAGGGCCTTGGGTCACCCCTCCACTTT	CASSDYQGLGSPLHF
TRBD1	many	TRBV12-3/TRBV12-4	TRBJ2-3	TGTGCCAGCAGCCGCGGACAGGGAAAAGTGGGGGGCACAGATACGCAGTATTTT	CASSRGQGKVGGTDTQYF
TRBD1	many	TRBV11-3	TRBJ1-1	TGTGCCAGCAGCGAAAAGACAGGGTTGAACACTGAAGCTTTCTTT	CASSEKTGLNTEAFF
NA	many	TRBV28	TRBJ2-4	TGTGCCAGCAGCCTCAGGGTTGCCAAAAACATTCAGTACTTC	CASSLRVAKNIQYF
NA	many	TRBV28	TRBJ2-7	TGTGCCAGCAGTTTTGGTACCCACTCCTACGAGCAGTACTTC	CASSFGTHSYEQYF
TRBD2	few	TRBV9	TRBJ2-7	TGTGCCAGCAGCGTAGCTGGACTAGCCCACGAGCAGTACTTC	CASSVAGLAHEQYF
TRBD2	NA	TRBV12-3/TRBV12-4	TRBJ2-3	TGTGCCAGCACCCGAGCGGGGACTAGCGGGGCAGATACGCAGTATTTT	CASTRAGTSGADTQYF
NA	NA	TRBV20-1	TRBJ2-1	TGCAGTGCTAGCGGGGTTACTGTTACGGATGAGCAGTTCTTC	CSASGVTVTDEQFF
TRBD2	few	TRBV4-1	TRBJ2-1	TGCGCCAGCAGCCAAGCAAAGGGCGGGGGACTTTACTCCTACAATGAGCAGTTCTTC	CASSQAKGGGLYSYNEQFF
NA	NA	TRBV11-1	TRBJ2-6	TGTGCCAGCAGCTCCCCCGGTAAGGGGTCCAACGTCCTGACTTTC	CASSSPGKGSNVLTF
NA	NA	TRBV11-3	TRBJ1-1	TGTGCCAGCAGATACGGGGGAGGTCGGAACACTGAAGCTTTCTTT	CASRYGGGRNTEAFF
NA	many	TRBV18	TRBJ2-7	TGTGCCAGCTCAAACAGGGGAGGGCAAGCTTACGAGCAGTACTTC	CASSNRGGQAYEQYF
NA	many	TRBV7-2	TRBJ2-5	TGTGCCAGCAGCCACGGGGGTGGTCATTCGATCCAAGAGACCCAGTACTTC	CASSHGGGHSIQETQYF
NA	many	TRBV28	TRBJ2-4	TGTGCCAGCAGTTTACCCCCGACAGAAGCCAAAAACATTCAGTACTTC	CASSLPPTEAKNIQYF
TRBD1	NA	TRBV7-9	TRBJ1-1	TGTGCCAGCAGCTTCCGGGACAGGAACACTGAAGCTTTCTTT	CASSFRDRNTEAFF
TRBD2	NA	TRBV9	TRBJ2-7	TGTGCCAGCAGACTCCGACTAGCGGTGACCTACGAGCAGTACTTC	CASRLRLAVTYEQYF
NA	NA	TRBV18	TRBJ2-7	TGTGCCAGCTCAGAGTCGACTAGACCCTACGAGCAGTACTTC	CASSESTRPYEQYF
TRBD1	many	TRBV28	TRBJ1-1	TGTGCCAGCATCCCCATTTGGGGGGACAGGGGGAGGAGGAACACTGAAGCTTTCTTT	CASIPIWGDRGRRNTEAFF
TRBD1	NA	TRBV28	TRBJ2-3	TGTGCCAGCAGTTTTCCGGGACAGGGGGGAAATACGCAGTATTTT	CASSFPGQGGNTQYF
NA	few	TRBV20-1	TRBJ1-5	TGCAGTGCTAGAGATGTCAGGGGAAGTAGTAATCAGCCCCAGCATTTT	CSARDVRGSSNQPQHF
NA	NA	TRBV7-3	TRBJ2-1	TGTGCCAGCAGCGCCGGGACTGGCGGGATTTATGAGCAGTTCTTC	CASSAGTGGIYEQFF
TRBD1	NA	TRBV29-1	TRBJ2-7	TGCAGCGCGTGGGACAGCGTCACCTACGAGCAGTACTTC	CSAWDSVTYEQYF
NA	NA	TRBV30	TRBJ1-5	TGTGCCTGGAGTATCAGCCTGGGCAATCAGCCCCAGCATTTT	CAWSISLGNQPQHF
TRBD1	NA	TRBV7-9	TRBJ1-4	TGTGCCAGCAGCTTCAAGGGACAGCCTGAAAAACTGTTTTTT	CASSFKGQPEKLFF
TRBD1	NA	TRBV6-1	TRBJ2-2	TGTGCCAGCAGTGGACAGGGTGGGACCGGGGAGCTGTTTTTT	CASSGQGGTGELFF
NA	many	TRBV12-3/TRBV12-4	TRBJ1-1	TGTGCCAGCAGTCCCTCGGACCAGGCAAGATACACTGAAGCTTTCTTT	CASSPSDQARYTEAFF
NA	few	TRBV27	TRBJ2-2	TGTGCCAGCAGTTTAGTGTTGGGGGCGATCGGCACCGGGGAGCTGTTTTTT	CASSLVLGAIGTGELFF
NA	many	TRBV29-1	TRBJ1-1	TGCAGCGTTGACGGGGGCCGCGGGACTGAAGCTTTCTTT	CSVDGGRGTEAFF
NA	few	TRBV4-1	TRBJ1-4	TGCGCCAGCAGCCAAGGCCCGGACCGTAGACTTAATGAAAAACTGTTTTTT	CASSQGPDRRLNEKLFF
TRBD1	NA	TRBV4-2	TRBJ2-2	TGTGCCAGCAGCCCAGGGACAGGGGAAGACGGGGAGCTGTTTTTT	CASSPGTGEDGELFF
TRBD1	NA	TRBV29-1	TRBJ2-7	TGCAGCGTTGAAGTGGTGACAGGGGCCGAGCAGTACTTC	CSVEVVTGAEQYF
NA	NA	TRBV5-6	TRBJ1-2	TGTGCCAGCAGCTTGTTGGGGCTCGATGGCTACACCTTC	CASSLLGLDGYTF